These T cell receptor beta chains were read from a single sample in a study of CD8+CD57+ T cells in acquired aplastic anemia. Each CDR3 protein is one row after TCRdb ran MiXCR on the reads. The sample lists under 200,000 distinct CDR3 sequences, approximately 60% occurring once. Material for sequencing was sorted CD4+, CD8+, or CD8+CD57+ T cells (not recorded which) from PBMCs. The receptors come from a human donor in good health. Both conserved end residues are part of each CDR3. A D gene is named only where the DNA matches it firmly.

cdr3_length d_call j_call v_call cdr3_aa
16 TRBD2 TRBJ2-1 TRBV5-1 CASSLVGSGRANEQFF
16 TRBD1 TRBJ2-3 TRBV6-2/TRBV6-3 CASSFSGTGGTDTQYF
15 TRBD1 TRBJ1-2 TRBV7-7 CASSPEETGGVGYTF
13 - TRBJ2-3 TRBV20-1 CSVTDSSTDTQYF
16 TRBD1 TRBJ2-7 TRBV2 CASSERGTGWRNEQYF
14 - TRBJ1-2 TRBV7-9 CASSLAGQFHGYTF
14 - TRBJ2-1 TRBV19 CASTVGSSYNEQFF
13 - TRBJ1-1 TRBV9 CASSVGDTTEAFF
17 TRBD2 TRBJ2-1 TRBV7-3 CASSLASGGFSYNEQFF
16 TRBD2 TRBJ2-4 TRBV5-1 CASSQGGLADSNIQYF
18 TRBD2 TRBJ2-3 TRBV15 CATSRDLRAGGRSDTQYF
15 - TRBJ2-7 TRBV4-1 CASSPLAGANFEQYF
12 - TRBJ2-7 TRBV20-1 CSAAGTFLEQYF
11 - TRBJ2-1 TRBV11-3 CASSSNNEQFF
15 TRBD1 TRBJ2-7 TRBV19 CASSIGAGGGYEQYF